This TCR beta chain was observed in a study of metastatic and nonmetastatic thyroid tumors (dated by TCRdb to about 2020). For context, the study as a whole: The researchers compared repertoires between peripheral blood samples and tumor or nodule tissue samples from patients with malignant or benign thyroid disease.

What the work shows at the level of the full study, not this receptor alone: In both blood and tumor samples, TCR beta diversity was reported to be significantly higher in malignant tumors than in benign nodules.

Comments on this clone: Its antigen is not yet known. One end of the junction varies from germline; a read error may be responsible.

None of the patients had been given any treatment before thyroid surgery. Using T-cell receptor beta sequencing, the researchers looked back retrospectively at clinical samples from patients, gathered between the early 2010s and the late 2010s. The CDR3 runs 16 residues from the cysteine to the phenylalanine. Only the CDR3 DNA stays, 48 bases, in frame from base 1. CDR1 and CDR2, looked up from the germline V gene, are SGHNT and YENEEA. The method was PCR. Sequencing relied on an Illumina HiSeq 4000. High-throughput sequencing was used to profile the CDR3 region of the TCR beta-chain in every patient. As for the authors' bioinformatics: The researchers built a classifier to tell apart papillary thyroid cancer patients with distant metastasis, based on CDR3 differences among clinicopathological groups. The Shannon index was used to assess repertoire diversity, and the Morisita-Horn index was used to assess tumor-blood repertoire similarity. TCRdb reanalyzed the raw reads on its own, using fastp at Q25 for trimming and MiXCR for clone calling, and kept in-frame beta chains. The V and J calls, along with clone size, are taken from TCRdb and not from the paper's own processing. In all, the sample holds some 37,000 clones, and roughly 20% of those were seen once. Clones ranked in the top ten supply roughly 16% of the sample.

What was sequenced was blood. The sequence came from a female donor with papillary thyroid cancer or a benign thyroid nodule (not recorded which). Some clones in this sample may be carry-over from other donors' samples. Rearrangement joined TRBV11-3 to TRBJ2-2, and TRBD2 aligns with 11 junction nucleotides. For the CDR3, the sequence is CAISASSGRYTVELFF. The DNA sequence is given as TGTGCCATCAGCGCCTCTAGCGGGAGGTACACCGTGGAGCTGTTTTTT.